Each of the 19 T cell receptor beta chains below was sequenced from the same sample in a study of blood T cells in healthy people across ages. A sample-barcoded 5' primer and a J-beta primer mix were used in a second PCR of roughly 6 to 11 cycles. TCRdb reprocessed the 5' RACE reads with MiXCR, giving one entry per CDR3 protein. The table has hundreds of thousands of distinct CDR3 sequences, approximately 30% seen once. Sequencing was done on a sample of blood. The receptor source for this set is a woman older than 75 in good health.

This clonotype has ten or more counts. The V gene is TRBV15, the J gene TRBJ2-5; D may match TRBD1 or TRBD2 (5 bases each). The germline V gene encodes CDR1 LNHNV and CDR2 YYDKDF (reference sequence). This CDR3 has 15 amino acids. Trimming pared 5 bases from V and 2 bases from J, leaving 15 bases between. CDR3 DNA: TGTGCCACCAGCCTCCCCGGGGCAGGTCAAGAGACCCAGTACTTC. Residues: CATSLPGAGQETQYF.

This clonotype was recorded many times. This sequence joins TRBV6-5 and TRBJ2-1; D may be TRBD2 (5 bases). Germline V gene data show CDR1 as MNHEY and CDR2 as SVGAGI. The CDR3 covers 16 residues. V lost 6 bases to trimming and J lost 8 bases, with 23 bases between them. This CDR3 reads CASSSYERESIDEQFF. DNA of the CDR3: TGTGCCAGCAGCTCCTACGAAAGGGAGTCTATCGATGAGCAGTTCTTC.

About this clonotype: A much larger clonotype is one base distant, so this may be a read error. V gene TRBV28 combines with J gene TRBJ2-1; D may match TRBD1 or TRBD2 (5 bases each). The J call may be in error: the DNA end matches TRBJ2-7 better. The CDR3 extends over 15 amino acids. Germline V CDR1 and CDR2: MDHEN, SYDVKM. Written as DNA, the CDR3 is TGTGCCACCTTCTTCCCAGGGAGCTCCTACAATGAGCAGTACTTC. It codes for CATFFPGSSYNEQYF.

This clonotype was counted between two and nine times. V gene TRBV18 combines with J gene TRBJ2-7; tentatively, D is TRBD1 (6 bases). Between the trimmed V and J ends, which lost 5 bases and 0 bases, there was a span of 14 bases. Germline V gives CDR1 KGHSH, CDR2 LQKENI. This CDR3 has 15 amino acids. The CDR3 nucleotides read TGTGCCAGCTCATTCTGGACAGCAAGCTCCTACGAGCAGTACTTC. Translating gives CASSFWTASSYEQYF.

Worth noting for this clonotype: One end of the junction fails to match germline, which may point to a read error. The V call is TRBV7-6, the J call TRBJ2-7; the match to TRBD1 covers 10 bases. There are 16 residues in the CDR3. The V gene's germline CDR1 is SGHVS and CDR2 FNYEAQ. CDR3: CVSSLGRGQGTYERYF. CDR3 in DNA: TGTGTCAGCAGCTTAGGAAGGGGACAGGGGACCTACGAGCGGTACTTC.

The CDR3 bases are TGTGCCAGCAGCCCCCGGACAGGGGGGGGCGGGGAGCTGTTTTTT. This translates into CASSPRTGGGGELFF. The chain uses TRBV7-3 and TRBJ2-2, with 10 bases lining up with TRBD1. Germline V gene data show CDR1 as SGHTA and CDR2 as FQGTGA. With V trimmed by 5 bases and J by 7 bases, 7 bases remained unmatched. The CDR3 contains 15 residues.

This clonotype was seen a few times. V usage is TRBV29-1 and J usage is TRBJ2-2; D possibly corresponds to TRBD2 (5 bases). Trimming stripped 6 bases from V and 2 bases from J, with 16 bases between. Germline V CDR1 and CDR2: SQVTM, ANQGSEA. The CDR3 extends over 15 amino acids. This chain's CDR3 is CSVEEDGPNTGELFF. CDR3 coding DNA: TGCAGCGTGGAGGAAGATGGGCCTAACACCGGGGAGCTGTTTTTT.

This CDR3 reads CSVGLVVYNEQFF. The CDR3 DNA reads as TGCAGCGTTGGACTAGTAGTCTACAATGAGCAGTTCTTC. The chain uses TRBV29-1 and TRBJ2-1, with TRBD2 as a possible D gene (6 bases). Germline V lookup: CDR1 SQVTM, CDR2 ANQGSEA. The CDR3 is made up of 13 amino acids. Trimming removed 4 bases at V and 3 bases at J, with 10 bases between.

There are many counts of this clonotype. The chain couples TRBV25-1 to TRBJ1-2; D is ambiguous. V lost 3 bases and J lost 4, with 9 bases in between. The germline V gene encodes CDR1 MGHDK and CDR2 SYGVNS. The CDR3 is 13 amino acids. CDR3 amino acids: CASSDRSGYGYTF. CDR3 bases: TGTGCCAGCAGTGACAGGTCGGGCTATGGCTACACCTTC.

For this clonotype: A much larger clone differs from this one at a single base, so this may be a read error. The chain links TRBV20-1 to TRBJ1-2; maybe TRBD1 (5 bases). Germline values: CDR1 DFQATT, CDR2 SNEGSKA (reference sequence). CDR3 length: 13 amino acids. The CDR3 loop is CSAELDINYDYTF. CDR3 DNA sequence: TGCAGTGCGGAACTGGACATCAACTATGACTACACCTTC.

The chain is built from TRBV5-1 and TRBJ2-3, with 9 bases matching TRBD2. The junction had 6 bases not matched to a gene; V was cut back by 4 bases and J by 3 bases. Germline V CDR1 and CDR2: SGHRS, YFSETQ. This CDR3 has 15 amino acids. The CDR3 bases are TGCGCCAGCAGCACAACTGCGGGAGGGACAGATACGCAGTATTTT. Amino acids: CASSTTAGGTDTQYF.

To note about this clonotype: A much more abundant neighbour one base away suggests this may be a read error. The chain is built from TRBV4-2 and TRBJ1-2; possibly TRBD1 for D (6 bases). This CDR3 comprises 13 residues. Trimming stripped 0 bases from V and 7 bases from J, with 9 bases between. From germline, CDR1 is LGHNA and CDR2 YNFKEQ. The CDR3 bases are TGTGCCAGCAGCCAAGATCAGGGGCTTGGCTACACCTTC. It yields the protein CASSQDQGLGYTF.

Many counts were recorded for this clonotype. The chain uses TRBV27 and TRBJ2-1; D call uncertain. CDR3 length: 15 amino acids. The germline V and J ends were trimmed by 3 bases and 4 bases, with 13 bases remaining between them. CDR1 and CDR2 from the germline V gene are MNHEY and SMNVEV (reference sequence). The CDR3 here is CASSFLRDKYNEQFF. The CDR3 DNA reads TGTGCCAGCAGTTTCCTGCGCGACAAATACAATGAGCAGTTCTTC.

The J gene is TRBJ1-4, the V gene TRBV7-2, with D possibly being TRBD1 (6 bases). The V and J ends lost 2 bases and 8 bases respectively, with 9 bases between them. Germline V CDR1 and CDR2: SGHTA, FQGNSA. The CDR3 loop spans 13 amino acids. CDR3 nucleotides: TGTGCCAGCAGCTTAATGACAGGCGAAAAACTGTTTTTT. Its translation: CASSLMTGEKLFF.

This clonotype was picked up a small number of times. This may be a read error: a much more frequent sequence differs by one nucleotide. The chain employs TRBV7-2 and TRBJ2-1; D might be TRBD1 (6 bases). The J call could be wrong; TRBJ2-7 is a better fit for the DNA end. Germline-derived CDR1 and CDR2 are SGHTA and FQGNSA. CDR3 size: 14 residues. The CDR3 protein is CASSPRTAYNEQYF. In DNA form, the CDR3 reads TGTGCCAGCAGCCCAAGGACAGCCTACAATGAGCAGTACTTC.

The rearrangement uses TRBV27 and TRBJ2-5, with a tentative D call TRBD1 (6 bases). The end of the DNA aligns better with TRBJ2-7, so the J call may be wrong. The CDR3 is 15 amino acids. Germline-derived CDR1 and CDR2 are MNHEY and SMNVEV (reference sequence). The DNA of the CDR3 is TGTGCCAGCAGTTTTTCAACAGGGACGTATCGCGAGCAGTACTTC. This codes for CASSFSTGTYREQYF.

The chain couples TRBV15 to TRBJ2-2; 11 nucleotides agree with TRBD1. Germline V gene lookup returns CDR1 LNHNV and CDR2 YYDKDF (reference sequence). The CDR3 spans 16 residues. V gave up 8 bases and J gave up 3 bases; unmatched junction bases: 8. This CDR3 is CATGGQGAGYTGELFF. The DNA of the CDR3 is TGTGCCACCGGCGGACAGGGGGCTGGGTACACCGGGGAGCTGTTTTTT.

V and J are TRBV10-2 and TRBJ2-6; 11 nucleotides align to TRBD1. The CDR3 length is 16 residues. After removal of 6 bases from V and 2 bases from J, the junction contained 3 bases not matched to a gene. The germline gives CDR1 WSHSY, CDR2 SAAADI. CDR3 nucleotides: TGCGCCAGCAGCAGGGACAGGGGGACTGGGGCCAACGTCCTGACTTTC. Translation: CASSRDRGTGANVLTF.

This clonotype has more than one count but fewer than ten. A much larger clone lies a single base off, so this may be a read error. This chain uses TRBV7-2 with TRBJ2-7; TRBD2 aligns across 9 bases. CDR1 SGHTA and CDR2 FQGNSA come from the germline V gene. J lost 6 bases, V lost 4 bases, and 7 bases had no gene match. The CDR3 runs to 14 residues. CDR3 sequence (DNA): TGTGCCAGCAGCTGGGCGGGAGGGGACCTCGAGCAGTACTTC. It codes for CASSWAGGDLEQYF.